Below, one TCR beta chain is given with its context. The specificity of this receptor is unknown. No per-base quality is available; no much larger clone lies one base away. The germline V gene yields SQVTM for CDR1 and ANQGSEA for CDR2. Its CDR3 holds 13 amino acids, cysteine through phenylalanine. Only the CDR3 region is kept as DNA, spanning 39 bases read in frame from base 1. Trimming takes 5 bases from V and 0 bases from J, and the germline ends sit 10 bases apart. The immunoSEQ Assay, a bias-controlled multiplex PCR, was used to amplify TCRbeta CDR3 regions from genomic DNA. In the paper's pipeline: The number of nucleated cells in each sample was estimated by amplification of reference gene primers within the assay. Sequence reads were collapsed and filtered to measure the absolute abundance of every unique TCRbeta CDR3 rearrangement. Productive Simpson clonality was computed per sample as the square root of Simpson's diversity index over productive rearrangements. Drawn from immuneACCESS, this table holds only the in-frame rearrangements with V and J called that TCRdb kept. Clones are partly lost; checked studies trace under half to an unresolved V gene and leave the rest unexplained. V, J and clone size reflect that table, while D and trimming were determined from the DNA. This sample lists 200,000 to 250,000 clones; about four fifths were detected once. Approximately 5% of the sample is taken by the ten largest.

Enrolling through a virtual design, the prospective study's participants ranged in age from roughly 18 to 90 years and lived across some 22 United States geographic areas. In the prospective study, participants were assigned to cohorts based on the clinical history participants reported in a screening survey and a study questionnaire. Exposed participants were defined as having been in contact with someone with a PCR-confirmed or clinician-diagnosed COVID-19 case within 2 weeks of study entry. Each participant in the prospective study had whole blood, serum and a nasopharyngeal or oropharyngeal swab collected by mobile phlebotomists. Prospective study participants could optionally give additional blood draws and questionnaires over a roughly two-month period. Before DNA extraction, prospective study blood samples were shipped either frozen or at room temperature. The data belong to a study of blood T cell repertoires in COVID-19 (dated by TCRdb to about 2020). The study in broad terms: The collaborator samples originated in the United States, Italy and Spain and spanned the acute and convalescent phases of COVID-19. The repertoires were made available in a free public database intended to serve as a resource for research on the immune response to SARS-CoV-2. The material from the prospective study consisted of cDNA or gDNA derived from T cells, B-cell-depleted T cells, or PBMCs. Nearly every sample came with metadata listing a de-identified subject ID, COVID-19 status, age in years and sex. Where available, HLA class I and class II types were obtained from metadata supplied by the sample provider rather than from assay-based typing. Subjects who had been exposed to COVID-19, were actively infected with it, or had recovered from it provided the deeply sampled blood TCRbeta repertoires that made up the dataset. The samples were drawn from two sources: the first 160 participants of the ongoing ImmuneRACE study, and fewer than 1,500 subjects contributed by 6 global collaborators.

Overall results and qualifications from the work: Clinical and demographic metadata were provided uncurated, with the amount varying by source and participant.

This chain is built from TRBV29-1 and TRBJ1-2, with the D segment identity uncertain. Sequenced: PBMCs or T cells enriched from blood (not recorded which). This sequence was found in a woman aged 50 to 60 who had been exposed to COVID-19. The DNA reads TGCAGCGTTCCCCTCACTACTAACTATGGCTACACCTTC. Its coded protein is CSVPLTTNYGYTF.